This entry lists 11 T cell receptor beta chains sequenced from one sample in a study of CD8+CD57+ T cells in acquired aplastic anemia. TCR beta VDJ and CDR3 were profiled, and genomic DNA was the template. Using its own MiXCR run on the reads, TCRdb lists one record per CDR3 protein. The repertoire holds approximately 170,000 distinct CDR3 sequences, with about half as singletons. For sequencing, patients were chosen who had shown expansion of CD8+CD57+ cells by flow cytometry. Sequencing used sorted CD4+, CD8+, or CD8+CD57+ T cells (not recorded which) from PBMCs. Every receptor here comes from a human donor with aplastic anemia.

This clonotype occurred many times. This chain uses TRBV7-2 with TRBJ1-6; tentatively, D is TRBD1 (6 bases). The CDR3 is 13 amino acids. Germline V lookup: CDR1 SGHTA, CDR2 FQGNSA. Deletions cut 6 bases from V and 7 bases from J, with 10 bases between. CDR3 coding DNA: TGTGCCAGCAGGATGGACAGCAATTCACCCCTCCACTTT. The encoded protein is CASRMDSNSPLHF.

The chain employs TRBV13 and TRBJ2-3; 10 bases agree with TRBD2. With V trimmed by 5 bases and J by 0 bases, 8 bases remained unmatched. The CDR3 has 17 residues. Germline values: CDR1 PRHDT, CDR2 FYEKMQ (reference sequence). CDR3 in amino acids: CASSTRLAGPSTDTQYF. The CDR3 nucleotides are TGTGCCAGCAGCACGCGACTAGCGGGCCCTAGCACAGATACGCAGTATTTT.

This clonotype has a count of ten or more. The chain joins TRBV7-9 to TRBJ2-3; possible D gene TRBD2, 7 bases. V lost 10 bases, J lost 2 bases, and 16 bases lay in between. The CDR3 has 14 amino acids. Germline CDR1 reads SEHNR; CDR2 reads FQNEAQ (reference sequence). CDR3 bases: TGTGCCACCTACAAGGCGGGGGCCACAGATACGCAGTATTTT. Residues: CATYKAGATDTQYF.

CDR3 in DNA: TGTGCCAGCAGTTTACAACTGGACTATGGCTACACCTTC. This codes for CASSLQLDYGYTF. The V gene is TRBV28, the J gene TRBJ1-2; D gene ambiguous. Trimming removed 2 bases from V and 3 bases from J, with 7 bases in between. Germline V CDR1 and CDR2: MDHEN, SYDVKM. The CDR3 has 13 residues.

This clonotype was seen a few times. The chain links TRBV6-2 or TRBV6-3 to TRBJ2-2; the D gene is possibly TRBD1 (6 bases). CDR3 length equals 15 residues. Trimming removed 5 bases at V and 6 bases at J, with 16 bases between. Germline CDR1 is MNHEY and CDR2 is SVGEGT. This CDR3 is CASSSSGTPSGELFF. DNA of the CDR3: TGTGCCAGCAGTAGCTCCGGGACACCCTCCGGGGAGCTGTTTTTT.

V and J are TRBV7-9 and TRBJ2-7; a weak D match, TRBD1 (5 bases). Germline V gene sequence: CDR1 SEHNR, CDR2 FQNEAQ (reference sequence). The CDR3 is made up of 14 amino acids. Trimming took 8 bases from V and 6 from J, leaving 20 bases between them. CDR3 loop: CASCAPDTRAEQYF. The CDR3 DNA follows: TGTGCCAGCTGCGCCCCGGACACCCGGGCCGAGCAGTACTTC.

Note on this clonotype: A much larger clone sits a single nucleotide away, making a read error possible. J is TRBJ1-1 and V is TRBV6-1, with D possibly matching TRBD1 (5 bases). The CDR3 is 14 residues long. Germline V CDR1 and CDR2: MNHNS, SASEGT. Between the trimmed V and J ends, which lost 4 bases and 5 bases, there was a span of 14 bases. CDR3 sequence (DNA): TGTGCCAGCAGTGCGGACGGGGGGAGGACTGAAGCTTTCTTT. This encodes CASSADGGRTEAFF.

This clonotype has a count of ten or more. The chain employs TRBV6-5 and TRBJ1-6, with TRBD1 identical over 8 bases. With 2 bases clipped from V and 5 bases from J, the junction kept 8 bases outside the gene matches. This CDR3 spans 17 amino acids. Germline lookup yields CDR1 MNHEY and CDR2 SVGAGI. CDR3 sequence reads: CASSYGRQGRNNSPLHF. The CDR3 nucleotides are TGTGCCAGCAGTTACGGAAGACAGGGGCGAAATAATTCACCCCTCCACTTT.

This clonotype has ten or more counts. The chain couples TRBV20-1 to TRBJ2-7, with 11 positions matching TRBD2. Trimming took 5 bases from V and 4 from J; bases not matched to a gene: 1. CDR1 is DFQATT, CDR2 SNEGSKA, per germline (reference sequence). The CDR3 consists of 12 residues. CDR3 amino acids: CSAGTSGYEQYF. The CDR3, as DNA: TGCAGTGCTGGGACTAGCGGATACGAGCAGTACTTC.

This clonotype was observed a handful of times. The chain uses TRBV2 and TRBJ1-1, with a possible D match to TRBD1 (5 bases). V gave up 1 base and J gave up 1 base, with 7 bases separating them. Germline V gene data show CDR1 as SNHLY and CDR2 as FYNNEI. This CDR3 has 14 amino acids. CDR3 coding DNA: TGTGCCAGCAGTGAAGAGACAGCGAACACTGAAGCTTTCTTT. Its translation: CASSEETANTEAFF.

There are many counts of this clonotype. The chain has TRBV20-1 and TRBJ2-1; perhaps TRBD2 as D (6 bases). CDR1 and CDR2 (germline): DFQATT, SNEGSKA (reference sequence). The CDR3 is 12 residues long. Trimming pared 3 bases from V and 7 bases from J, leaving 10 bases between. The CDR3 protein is CSASREWNEQFF. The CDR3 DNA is TGCAGTGCTAGTCGGGAGTGGAATGAGCAGTTCTTC.